Listed here are 31 T cell receptor beta chains from one sample, sequenced in a study of shared clonotypes between healthy human individuals. It was CD45RO-negative cells, positively selected for CCR7, that made up naive CD8 cells, with terminally differentiated effector memory CD45RA+ cells excluded. Repertoires were generated with immunoSEQ multiplex PCR, while TCRdb's copy carries only in-frame clones and drops some. This table holds about 870,000 clones, 80% to 95% found once. The material sequenced was naive CD8+ T cells sorted from blood. The receptors shown here come from a man aged 25-45 years in good health.

The rearrangement links TRBV10-2 to TRBJ2-3; D remains ambiguous. With 4 bases removed from V and 0 bases from J, the gap between germline ends came to 5 bases. Germline-derived CDR1 and CDR2 are WSHSY and SAAADI. The CDR3 runs 13 residues. CDR3 bases: TGCGCCAGCAGTGCGGTCAGCACAGATACGCAGTATTTT. Its protein product is CASSAVSTDTQYF.

The rearrangement uses TRBV4-1 and TRBJ2-1, with 7 positions matching TRBD2. V dropped 0 bases and J dropped 5; count of bases not matched to a gene: 10. The CDR3 spans 17 residues. Germline values: CDR1 MGHRA, CDR2 YSYEKL. The CDR3 is CASSQDVSAGANNEQFF. The CDR3 DNA reads TGCGCCAGCAGCCAAGATGTATCGGCGGGAGCCAACAATGAGCAGTTCTTC.

The chain employs TRBV27 and TRBJ2-7, with D tentatively TRBD1 (5 bases). The CDR3 sequence is 15 residues long. Germline V gene data show CDR1 as MNHEY and CDR2 as SMNVEV (reference sequence). Trimming left V 1 base short and J 4 bases short, with 14 bases between. CDR3 nucleotides: TGTGCCAGCAGTTTATATTCCGACAGTCGGTACGAGCAGTACTTC. Translated: CASSLYSDSRYEQYF.

The V call is TRBV19, the J call TRBJ2-5, with 7 positions matching TRBD2. Germline assignment: CDR1 LNHDA and CDR2 SQIVND (reference sequence). There are 18 residues in the CDR3. Trimming took 4 bases from V and 2 from J; bases not matched to a gene: 16. The CDR3 region is CASSSETSNFGVQETQYF. CDR3 DNA: TGTGCCAGTAGTAGCGAGACTAGCAACTTTGGGGTTCAAGAGACCCAGTACTTC.

This chain connects TRBV5-4 to TRBJ2-7; 7 bases line up with TRBD2. The CDR3 loop spans 14 amino acids. Germline V gives CDR1 SGHNT, CDR2 YYREEE (reference sequence). Trimming removed 0 bases from V and 4 bases from J; junction bases left unmatched: 4. CDR3 in DNA: TGTGCCAGCAGCTTGGGGCTAGCGGAATACGAGCAGTACTTC. Translating gives CASSLGLAEYEQYF.

The gene calls are TRBV7-9 and TRBJ2-1, with D maybe TRBD2 (6 bases). The V end was cut by 0 bases, the J end by 4 bases, with 10 bases between. Germline V gives CDR1 SEHNR, CDR2 FQNEAQ (reference sequence). This CDR3 comprises 15 residues. CDR3 in amino acids: CASSLARGRYNEQFF. As DNA, the CDR3 is TGTGCCAGCAGCTTAGCGCGTGGGAGGTACAATGAGCAGTTCTTC.

The rearrangement uses TRBV27 and TRBJ2-3; D is unresolved. Germline V lookup: CDR1 MNHEY, CDR2 SMNVEV (reference sequence). There are 15 residues in the CDR3. V lost 3 bases to trimming and J lost 6 bases, with 16 bases between them. As DNA, the CDR3 is TGTGCCAGCAGTTTTGGCGGAGATAGGGCGGATACGCAGTATTTT. Its protein is CASSFGGDRADTQYF.

The rearrangement uses TRBV11-2 and TRBJ1-1, with a tentative D call TRBD1 (6 bases). The CDR3 is 16 amino acids. The germline CDR1 and CDR2 sequences are SGHAT and FQNNGV. V was pared by 5 bases and J by 1 base, with 17 bases between. DNA for the CDR3: TGTGCCAGCAGCCAAAGAGGGCAGGGGAGGAACACTGAAGCTTTCTTT. Amino acid sequence: CASSQRGQGRNTEAFF.

V is TRBV13 and J is TRBJ2-7; no firm D call. V gave up 5 bases and J gave up 6 bases, with 14 bases separating them. Germline V gene sequence: CDR1 PRHDT, CDR2 FYEKMQ (reference sequence). CDR3 length: 13 residues. The CDR3 reads CASSPPVRREQYF. The CDR3 DNA reads TGTGCCAGCAGCCCCCCGGTGCGACGCGAGCAGTACTTC.

This clone was recorded once. V usage is TRBV7-9 and J usage is TRBJ1-5; 7 bases fit TRBD1. Trimming took 5 bases from V and 4 from J; bases not matched to a gene: 11. The CDR3 is 16 residues long. Germline CDR1 reads SEHNR; CDR2 reads FQNEAQ (reference sequence). The CDR3 loop is CASSPDPGTENQPQHF. The CDR3 nucleotides read TGTGCCAGCAGCCCGGACCCCGGGACAGAGAATCAGCCCCAGCATTTT.

The chain carries TRBV29-1 and TRBJ2-6, with D perhaps matching TRBD1 or TRBD2 (5 bases each). This CDR3 is 15 amino acids long. Germline V gene sequence: CDR1 SQVTM, CDR2 ANQGSEA. Deletions cut 4 bases from V and 2 bases from J, with 12 bases between. The DNA of the CDR3 is TGCAGCGTTGCGGGGCTTGAAACTGGGGCCAACGTCCTGACTTTC. Its translation: CSVAGLETGANVLTF.

The rearrangement joins TRBV20-1 to TRBJ1-2, with a weak D call TRBD1 (6 bases). Germline lookup yields CDR1 DFQATT and CDR2 SNEGSKA (reference sequence). Trimming cost V 4 bases and J 7 bases, with 10 bases left between them. The CDR3 length is 11 residues. The CDR3 sequence is CSAKTGTGYTF. The DNA for the CDR3 is TGCAGTGCTAAGACAGGCACTGGCTACACCTTC.

The chain recombines TRBV27 with TRBJ2-7; maybe TRBD1 (6 bases). The CDR3 is 13 residues long. V lost 5 bases and J lost 3, with 11 bases in between. Looked up from germline, CDR1 is MNHEY and CDR2 is SMNVEV (reference sequence). CDR3 in amino acids: CASSPTGIYEQYF. The CDR3 DNA sequence: TGTGCCAGCAGTCCGACAGGTATCTACGAGCAGTACTTC.

The chain is built from TRBV30 and TRBJ2-1; maybe TRBD2 (5 bases). The CDR3 is made up of 13 amino acids. In germline, CDR1 is GTSNPN, CDR2 SVGIG (reference sequence). V lost 5 bases, J lost 8 bases, and 16 bases lay in between. The CDR3 protein is CAWDQGREYEQFF. Written as DNA, the CDR3 is TGTGCCTGGGACCAAGGACGGGAATATGAGCAGTTCTTC.

The chain couples TRBV5-1 to TRBJ2-3, with D possibly called TRBD1 or TRBD2 (5 bases each). Germline CDR1 SGHRS, CDR2 YFSETQ. Trimming shortened V by 8 bases and J by 1 base, and 20 bases separated the two germline ends. The CDR3 sequence is 16 residues long. The CDR3 sequence is CARKTVRDRGTDTQYF. CDR3 in DNA: TGCGCCAGAAAGACAGTTAGGGACCGAGGCACAGATACGCAGTATTTT.

The genes are TRBV19 and TRBJ1-5; TRBD1 might be the D (6 bases). V lost 6 bases to trimming and J lost 2 bases, with 11 bases between them. The germline gives CDR1 LNHDA, CDR2 SQIVND (reference sequence). This CDR3 is 14 amino acids long. The CDR3 spells CASSLQGGNQPQHF. CDR3 nucleotide sequence: TGTGCCAGTAGCCTACAGGGAGGCAATCAGCCCCAGCATTTT.

Notes on this clone: Different DNA sequences within this sample yield the same CDR3. CDR3 sequence: CASSLRQGSYEQYF. As DNA, the CDR3 is TGCGCCAGCAGCCTGCGACAGGGTTCCTACGAGCAGTACTTC. V is TRBV5-1 and J is TRBJ2-7; TRBD1 matches at 7 bases. Germline V lookup: CDR1 SGHRS, CDR2 YFSETQ. This CDR3 has 14 amino acids. J was trimmed by 1 base and V by 4 bases; bases with no gene match: 5. The full variable domain, completed using reference TRBV5-1 and TRBJ2-7, is KAGVTQTPRYLIKTRGQQVTLSCSPISGHRSVSWYQQTPGQGLQFLFEYFSETQRNKGNFPGRFSGRQFSNSRSEMNVSTLELGDSALYLCASSLRQGSYEQYFGPGTRLTVT.

The V gene is TRBV7-9, the J gene TRBJ2-7; 8 bases align to TRBD1. V lost 3 bases to trimming and J lost 4 bases; unmatched junction nucleotides: 8. The CDR3 sequence is 15 residues long. Looked up from germline, CDR1 is SEHNR and CDR2 is FQNEAQ (reference sequence). In DNA form, the CDR3 reads TGTGCCAGCAGCTTCCCCGACAGGGGCTTTTACGAGCAGTACTTC. It specifies CASSFPDRGFYEQYF. The full variable domain, with the rest looked up from reference TRBV7-9 and TRBJ2-7, is DTGVSQNPRHKITKRGQNVTFRCDPISEHNRLYWYRQTLGQGPEFLTYFQNEAQLEKSRLLSDRFSAERPKGSFSTLEIQRTEQGDSAMYLCASSFPDRGFYEQYFGPGTRLTVT.

The J gene is TRBJ2-2, the V gene TRBV1; the D call of TRBD2 is as the table states it, not checked on the DNA. TRBV1 is a known pseudogene. This CDR3 has 17 residues. The CDR3 spells CTSSHPGLPANTGELFF. In DNA form, the CDR3 reads TGCACCAGCAGCCACCCGGGACTACCAGCGAACACCGGGGAGCTGTTTTTT.

The J gene is TRBJ2-3, the V gene TRBV9, with D unclear. V was clipped by 3 bases and J by 1 base, with 15 bases between them. The CDR3 has 16 residues. Per germline, CDR1 SGDLS and CDR2 YYNGEE. The CDR3 nucleotides read TGTGCCAGCAGCGCCATGCCCGTAATGGGCACAGATACGCAGTATTTT. Its translation is CASSAMPVMGTDTQYF.

The V and J genes are TRBV7-9 and TRBJ2-7; D perhaps matches TRBD2 (5 bases). V was cut by 5 bases and J by 12 bases, with 23 bases left in between. Looked up from germline, CDR1 is SEHNR and CDR2 is FQNEAQ (reference sequence). The CDR3 loop spans 14 amino acids. CDR3 region: CASSGNEEGRVAYF. DNA of the CDR3: TGTGCCAGCAGCGGGAACGAAGAGGGCCGTGTTGCGTACTTC.

This chain uses TRBV21-1 with TRBJ1-2; TRBD1, the D gene given by the table, was not confirmed from the DNA. TRBV21-1 is designated a pseudogene. The CDR3 is 19 amino acids. CDR3 sequence: CASTSPLQTRNREIRGYTF. CDR3 sequence (DNA): TGTGCCAGCACCTCTCCTCTACAAACCCGAAACAGGGAAATCCGCGGCTACACCTTC.

The chain couples TRBV28 to TRBJ2-7; perhaps TRBD2 as D (6 bases). Trimming pared 4 bases from V and 3 bases from J, leaving 16 bases between. This CDR3 has 15 amino acids. Per the germline V gene, CDR1 is MDHEN and CDR2 is SYDVKM. As DNA, the CDR3 is TGTGCCAGCAGTTCCCCAGGGAGGAAGTTCTACGAGCAGTACTTC. Protein: CASSSPGRKFYEQYF.

V usage is TRBV9 and J usage is TRBJ2-7; 7 bases fit TRBD1. CDR3 length: 13 residues. Germline CDR1 SGDLS, CDR2 YYNGEE. V lost 6 bases and J lost 3; bases outside the gene matches: 6. CDR3 region: CASNRQGFYEQYF. CDR3 coding DNA: TGTGCCAGCAACCGACAGGGTTTCTACGAGCAGTACTTC. Full variable domain (missing parts from reference TRBV9 and TRBJ2-7): DSGVTQTPKHLITATGQRVTLRCSPRSGDLSVYWYQQSLDQGLQFLIQYYNGEERAKGNILERFSAQQFPDLHSELNLSSLELGDSALYFCASNRQGFYEQYFGPGTRLTVT.

As to this clone: At one end, the junction sequence differs from germline, possibly due to a read error. Here the CDR3 reads CASSSDSSNEQYF. For the CDR3, the DNA is TGCGCCAGCAGCTCGGATAGCTCCAACGAGCAGTACTTC. The J gene is TRBJ2-7, the V gene TRBV5-1; D gene unclear. The CDR3 has 13 amino acids. Germline V gene lookup returns CDR1 SGHRS and CDR2 YFSETQ.

The chain joins TRBV14 to TRBJ1-4; 9 bases are shared with TRBD1. Germline V gene lookup returns CDR1 SGHDN and CDR2 FVKESK. V was clipped by 2 bases and J by 8 bases; unmatched bases: 12. The CDR3 totals 17 residues. CDR3 coding DNA: TGTGCCAGCAGCCAAACAAAGTGGGACAGGGAATACGAAAAACTGTTTTTT. Residues: CASSQTKWDREYEKLFF.

The gene calls are TRBV9 and TRBJ1-1; D is ambiguous. The CDR3 sequence is 12 residues long. Germline lookup yields CDR1 SGDLS and CDR2 YYNGEE. The V end was cut by 0 bases, the J end by 10 bases, with 10 bases between. CDR3 residues: CASSVVGTRAFF. For the CDR3, the DNA is TGTGCCAGCAGCGTAGTAGGAACGAGAGCTTTCTTT.

The chain employs TRBV27 and TRBJ2-3; TRBD2 is a possible D gene (5 bases). V gave up 8 bases and J gave up 2 bases, with 14 bases separating them. Per germline, CDR1 MNHEY and CDR2 SMNVEV (reference sequence). The length of the CDR3 is 14 residues. CDR3: CASSLDQDTDTQYF. The CDR3 region has the DNA TGTGCCAGCTCACTAGACCAGGACACAGATACGCAGTATTTT.

In the case of this clone: The limits of the CDR3 on the DNA are not certain, so only TCRdb's listed CDR3 is given. The rearrangement links TRBV30 to TRBJ2-1; TRBD1, the D gene given by the table, was not confirmed from the DNA. Germline CDR1 GTSNPN, CDR2 SVGIG (reference sequence). The CDR3 is 12 residues long, counting both termini. CDR3: CAWATGTEGPFF.

This clone has just a few counts. The gene calls are TRBV27 and TRBJ1-1; D unclear. Germline lookup yields CDR1 MNHEY and CDR2 SMNVEV (reference sequence). The CDR3 runs 13 residues. Trimming pared 2 bases from V and 7 bases from J, leaving 11 bases between. CDR3 residues: CASSLAEGGEAFF. CDR3 DNA: TGTGCCAGCAGTTTAGCGGAGGGAGGTGAAGCTTTCTTT.

This chain joins TRBV29-1 and TRBJ2-7, with D possibly being TRBD1 (6 bases). Germline values: CDR1 SQVTM, CDR2 ANQGSEA. CDR3 size: 15 residues. The germline V and J ends were trimmed by 6 bases and 4 bases, with 22 bases remaining between them. The CDR3 nucleotides are TGCAGCGTCGAAAGGGAGACAGGCCAACTTTACGAGCAGTACTTC. Protein product: CSVERETGQLYEQYF.